One and the same sample provided the 9 T cell receptor beta chains below, sequenced in a study of Tregs in tolerant kidney transplant recipients. Assay: immunoSEQ multiplex PCR; the TCRdb copy retains only in-frame clones and omits some. This table holds roughly 120,000 clones, roughly 93% found once. The sequencing sample was made of CD4+ T cells from blood. These receptors all stem from a human donor in good health.

The V gene is TRBV10-1, the J gene TRBJ2-2; 7 bases are shared with TRBD1. V shed 0 bases, J shed 4 bases, and the junction held 2 bases outside the gene matches. This CDR3 has 15 amino acids. Germline CDR1 WNHNN, CDR2 SYGVQD (reference sequence). Here the CDR3 reads CASSESAGGTGELFF. The CDR3 bases are TGCGCCAGCAGTGAGTCGGCAGGGGGCACCGGGGAGCTGTTTTTT.

The chain is built from TRBV4-1 and TRBJ2-2; D perhaps matches TRBD2 (6 bases). The CDR3 extends over 15 amino acids. Germline CDR1 and CDR2: MGHRA and YSYEKL. The V and J ends lost 4 bases and 6 bases respectively, with 15 bases between them. The CDR3 coding sequence is TGCGCCAGCAGCCCCTTCGGGGGTTTAGCCGGGGAGCTGTTTTTT. Translation gives CASSPFGGLAGELFF.

The chain uses TRBV18 and TRBJ1-5; a weak D match, TRBD1 (5 bases). Germline assignment: CDR1 KGHSH and CDR2 LQKENI. The CDR3 spans 14 residues. Trimming stripped 3 bases from V and 6 bases from J, with 12 bases between. CDR3 DNA: TGTGCCAGCTCACCCAGGGATGGCGGTCAGCCCCAGCATTTT. Protein sequence: CASSPRDGGQPQHF.

The chain couples TRBV10-1 to TRBJ1-5; unclear D gene. The CDR3 consists of 13 residues. Germline V CDR1 and CDR2: WNHNN, SYGVQD (reference sequence). The V end was cut by 0 bases, the J end by 7 bases, with 7 bases between. CDR3 region: CASSESWAQPQHF. Written as DNA, the CDR3 is TGCGCCAGCAGTGAGTCGTGGGCCCAGCCCCAGCATTTT.

This chain links TRBV6-5 with TRBJ2-3; D call uncertain. The CDR3 has 13 amino acids. Per germline, CDR1 MNHEY and CDR2 SVGAGI. The V gene lost 7 bases and the J gene lost 1 base, with 9 bases spanning the gap. The CDR3 loop reads CASNPPGTDTQYF. CDR3 coding DNA: TGTGCCAGCAACCCTCCGGGCACAGATACGCAGTATTTT.

The chain employs TRBV9 and TRBJ1-1; the D gene is possibly TRBD1 (5 bases). Germline V gene lookup returns CDR1 SGDLS and CDR2 YYNGEE. The CDR3 contains 15 residues. The germline V and J ends were trimmed by 4 bases and 1 base, with 14 bases remaining between them. CDR3 bases: TGTGCCAGCAGCCCCCGCGGGACTACGAACACTGAAGCTTTCTTT. Protein: CASSPRGTTNTEAFF.

The chain employs TRBV15 and TRBJ1-5; D unresolved. CDR1 and CDR2 from the germline V gene are LNHNV and YYDKDF (reference sequence). This CDR3 has 17 residues. Trimming took 0 bases from V and 0 from J, leaving 12 bases between them. The CDR3 here is CATSRDLIRPSNQPQHF. The CDR3 DNA is TGTGCCACCAGCAGAGATCTCATTAGGCCTAGCAATCAGCCCCAGCATTTT.

Details on this clone: The same CDR3 is also encoded by other DNA sequences in this sample. This chain's CDR3 is CASIGGGNQPQHF. The CDR3 DNA sequence: TGTGCCAGCATCGGGGGCGGGAATCAGCCCCAGCATTTT. The chain uses TRBV2 and TRBJ1-5; tentatively, D is TRBD1 (6 bases). Trimming stripped 7 bases from V and 4 bases from J, with 11 bases between. Per germline, CDR1 SNHLY and CDR2 FYNNEI. This CDR3 has 13 amino acids.

A remark on this clone: The junction does not match germline at one end; this may be a read error. The J gene is TRBJ2-5, the V gene TRBV2; TRBD2 matches at 10 bases. CDR3 length: 15 residues. The germline V gene encodes CDR1 SNHLY and CDR2 FYNNEI. The CDR3 loop is CASSAWTSGEEAQYF. The CDR3 coding sequence is TGTGCCAGCAGTGCTTGGACTAGCGGCGAAGAGGCCCAGTACTTC.